The rows below give T cell receptor beta chains drawn from one sample of a study of CD4 and CD8 cells across lung adenocarcinoma regions. TCRdb redid the calling of the PCR reads with MiXCR, one entry per CDR3 protein. The sample has 25,000 to 30,000 distinct CDR3 sequences; about half are singletons. Sequencing was carried out using CD8+ T cells from the center of a lung tumor. Source of these receptors: a male donor with lung adenocarcinoma. The CD4 and CD8 labels of this study may be unreliable. The CDR3 runs from the conserved cysteine through the conserved F or W. The D gene is left open where the match is weak. Clone sizes are given selectively: once, few, many, or a class where the clone is expanded.

cdr3_aa: CAGRVFQAQETQYF
cdr3_nt: TGCGCGGGCCGCGTGTTCCAGGCCCAAGAGACCCAGTACTTC
v_call: TRBV10-2
j_call: TRBJ2-5
d_call: -
clone_size: -

cdr3_aa: CASSELRGETQYF
cdr3_nt: TGTGCCAGCAGTGAATTGAGGGGTGAGACGCAGTATTTT
v_call: TRBV6-1
j_call: TRBJ2-3
d_call: -
clone_size: few

cdr3_aa: CASSEALAGGRETQYF
cdr3_nt: TGTGCCAGCAGTGAAGCGCTAGCGGGAGGTAGAGAGACCCAGTACTTC
v_call: TRBV6-1
j_call: TRBJ2-5
d_call: TRBD2
clone_size: many

cdr3_aa: CSASGGAGAKNTQYF
cdr3_nt: TGCAGTGCTAGCGGGGGGGCGGGGGCCAAAAACACGCAGTATTTC
v_call: TRBV20-1
j_call: TRBJ2-3
d_call: TRBD2
clone_size: -

cdr3_aa: CASVSRGGAKDIQYF
cdr3_nt: TGTGCCAGCGTCTCGCGGGGGGGGGCCAAAGATATTCAGTATTTT
v_call: TRBV7-2
j_call: TRBJ2-3
d_call: TRBD2
clone_size: -

cdr3_aa: CASSDAGTGVGDTQYF
cdr3_nt: TGTGCCAGCAGTGACGCGGGGACGGGGGTCGGAGACACGCAGTATTTC
v_call: TRBV6-1
j_call: TRBJ2-3
d_call: -
clone_size: -

cdr3_aa: CASSTGWITEAFF
cdr3_nt: TGTGCCAGCAGCACAGGGTGGATCACTGAAGCTTTCTTT
v_call: TRBV28
j_call: TRBJ1-1
d_call: -
clone_size: many

cdr3_aa: CASSQLVGETQYF
cdr3_nt: TGCGCCAGCAGCCAGTTAGTAGGTGAGACCCAGTACTTC
v_call: TRBV4-1
j_call: TRBJ2-5
d_call: -
clone_size: few

cdr3_aa: CASRWKRSHSNTGELFF
cdr3_nt: TGTGCCAGCAGGTGGAAGCGGAGCCACTCGAACACCGGGGAGCTGTTTTTT
v_call: TRBV6-4
j_call: TRBJ2-2
d_call: -
clone_size: many

cdr3_aa: CASTYHAGDTQYF
cdr3_nt: TGTGCCAGCACCTACCACGCGGGAGATACGCAGTATTTT
v_call: TRBV7-2
j_call: TRBJ2-3
d_call: -
clone_size: many

cdr3_aa: CGGRGLSGTDTQYF
cdr3_nt: TGCGGCGGCAGGGGGCTGTCAGGCACAGATACGCAGTACTTC
v_call: TRBV4-1
j_call: TRBJ2-4
d_call: TRBD1
clone_size: -

cdr3_aa: CASSPRGGANVLTF
cdr3_nt: TGTGCCAGCAGTCCGCGAGGGGGGGCCAACGTCCTGACTTTC
v_call: TRBV25-1
j_call: TRBJ2-6
d_call: -
clone_size: -

cdr3_aa: CASSGGDRLNSGANVLTF
cdr3_nt: TGTGCCAGCAGCGGAGGGGACAGATTAAACTCTGGGGCCAACGTCCTGACTTTC
v_call: TRBV9
j_call: TRBJ2-6
d_call: TRBD1
clone_size: -

cdr3_aa: CASPNGHDQSEQYF
cdr3_nt: TGTGCCAGCCCTAACGGACACGATCAAAGCGAGCAGTACTTC
v_call: TRBV27
j_call: TRBJ2-7
d_call: -
clone_size: -

cdr3_aa: CASSDTSGADTQYF
cdr3_nt: TGTGCCAGCAGTGACACCTCAGGGGCAGATACGCAGTATTTT
v_call: TRBV6-1
j_call: TRBJ2-3
d_call: -
clone_size: medium-sized

cdr3_aa: CSARQLYNEQFF
cdr3_nt: TGCAGTGCGCGACAGTTATACAATGAGCAGTTCTTC
v_call: TRBV20-1
j_call: TRBJ2-1
d_call: -
clone_size: -

cdr3_aa: CASSPPGARSTDTQYF
cdr3_nt: TGTGCCAGCAGCCCCCCTGGGGCAAGGAGCACAGATACGCAGTATTTT
v_call: TRBV7-2
j_call: TRBJ2-3
d_call: -
clone_size: few

cdr3_aa: CASYRGRDTEAFF
cdr3_nt: TGTGCCAGCTACAGGGGCAGGGACACTGAAGCTTTCTTT
v_call: TRBV12-3/TRBV12-4
j_call: TRBJ1-1
d_call: TRBD1
clone_size: many

cdr3_aa: CASSYARGRETQYF
cdr3_nt: TGTGCCAGCAGTTACGCGAGGGGGCGAGAGACCCAGTACTTC
v_call: TRBV6-5
j_call: TRBJ2-5
d_call: TRBD1
clone_size: -

cdr3_aa: CASSYAGALGETQYF
cdr3_nt: TGTGCCAGCAGTTACGCCGGGGCCCTGGGGGAGACCCAGTACTTC
v_call: TRBV6-5
j_call: TRBJ2-5
d_call: -
clone_size: medium-sized

cdr3_aa: CASSLAGFSGRETQYF
cdr3_nt: TGTGCCAGCAGCTTAGCGGGGTTCTCAGGGAGGGAGACCCAGTACTTC
v_call: TRBV7-8
j_call: TRBJ2-5
d_call: -
clone_size: many

cdr3_aa: CASGGAGGRVRETQYF
cdr3_nt: TGTGCTAGCGGGGGGGCCGGGGGCCGTGTCCGGGAGACGCAGTACTTC
v_call: TRBV6-1
j_call: TRBJ2-5
d_call: TRBD2
clone_size: -

cdr3_aa: CASSLSLPNYGEQFF
cdr3_nt: TGTGCCAGCAGTTTGAGTCTACCGAACTACGGTGAGCAGTTCTTT
v_call: TRBV27
j_call: TRBJ2-1
d_call: -
clone_size: once

cdr3_aa: CASSPHEGGRITEAFF
cdr3_nt: TGTGCCAGCAGTCCCCATGAGGGGGGTAGGATCACTGAAGCTTTCTTT
v_call: TRBV6-7
j_call: TRBJ1-1
d_call: -
clone_size: many